The T cell receptor beta chain under discussion was sequenced for a study of beta chain features in type 1 diabetes. The CDR3 is 17 amino acids. Germline CDR1 reads SGHTA; CDR2 reads FQGNSA. V lost 1 base and J lost 2; bases outside the gene matches: 9. The study's findings and limits: PCR, the amplification step, might favor shorter templates, equally in patients and controls. The question of HLA type influencing TCRB rearrangement was one that remained unresolved here. Patients' naive, central memory and Treg TCRB repertoires seemed closer to one another than those of healthy donors. Type 1 diabetes patients showed a moderate but significant shortening of TCRB CDR3s in all four CD4+ subsets.

This clone has a handful of counts. The antigen remains unidentified. Expressed TCRB transcripts were sequenced after all isolated RNA was converted to cDNA. Data came from immunoSEQ multiplex PCR; TCRdb stores just in-frame clones and leaves some out. Altogether 200,000 to 300,000 clones are present, approximately 11% being singletons, with the ten largest covering about 0.018%. The V gene is TRBV7-2, the J gene TRBJ1-2; 8 bases agree with TRBD1. Input material: naive CD4+ T cells from blood. The clonotype comes from a man under 40 with type 1 diabetes. The CDR3 reads CASSLGGQGAQNYGYTF. CDR3 in DNA: TGTGCCAGCAGCTTAGGAGGGCAGGGGGCGCAAAACTATGGCTACACCTTC.